The 25 T cell receptor beta chains below come from one sample, sequenced in a study of T cells after yellow fever vaccination. TCRdb recomputed calls from the 5' RACE reads with MiXCR, one row per CDR3 protein. This sample has under 150,000 distinct CDR3 sequences, with more than 6% found just once. Sequencing used CD4+ T cells sorted from PBMCs, obtained 5 days after the yellow fever booster vaccination. The receptor source for this set is a man aged 25 to 45 who received the YFV17D yellow fever vaccine.

This clonotype has at least ten counts. This sequence joins TRBV9 and TRBJ2-3; possibly TRBD1 or TRBD2 for D (5 bases each). The CDR3 sequence is 16 residues long. Germline V gene lookup returns CDR1 SGDLS and CDR2 YYNGEE. V dropped 3 bases and J dropped 3 bases, with 17 bases sitting between them. CDR3: CASSALRDGRTDTQYF. Here the CDR3 DNA reads TGTGCCAGCAGCGCTCTCCGGGACGGGCGAACAGATACGCAGTATTTT.

This clonotype was seen at least ten times. The rearrangement joins TRBV27 to TRBJ2-1; no reliable D call. Germline CDR1 MNHEY, CDR2 SMNVEV (reference sequence). The CDR3 sequence is 12 residues long. V dropped 3 bases and J dropped 10 bases, with 10 bases sitting between them. The CDR3 DNA sequence: TGTGCCAGCAGTTTTCCCCGAGGCGAGCAGTTCTTC. It specifies CASSFPRGEQFF.

This clonotype was picked up many times. The chain has TRBV7-2 and TRBJ2-2; D is ambiguous. The ends were cut back, 5 bases at V and 7 bases at J, with 11 bases in the middle. The V gene's germline CDR1 is SGHTA and CDR2 FQGNSA. The CDR3 spans 13 residues. CDR3 DNA: TGTGCCAGCAGCAGATTATTAGGCGGGGAGCTGTTTTTT. Its protein product is CASSRLLGGELFF. The full variable domain, with the rest looked up from reference TRBV7-2 and TRBJ2-2, is GAGVSQSPSNKVTEKGKDVELRCDPISGHTALYWYRQSLGQGLEFLIYFQGNSAPDKSGLPSDRFSAERTGGSVSTLTIQRTQQEDSAVYLCASSRLLGGELFFGEGSRLTVL.

The sample holds many counts of this clonotype. The J gene is TRBJ1-2, the V gene TRBV20-1; D uncertain. Germline lookup yields CDR1 DFQATT and CDR2 SNEGSKA (reference sequence). The CDR3 spans 14 residues. Trimming cost V 3 bases and J 4 bases, with 15 bases left between them. CDR3: CSASDGTRLYGYTF. CDR3 nucleotide sequence: TGCAGTGCTAGCGATGGCACACGTCTCTATGGCTACACCTTC.

This clonotype appeared a few times. The J gene is TRBJ2-6, the V gene TRBV5-4, with D possibly matching TRBD2 (6 bases). Germline assignment: CDR1 SGHNT and CDR2 YYREEE (reference sequence). Trimming cost V 4 bases and J 0 bases, with 14 bases left between them. This CDR3 is 17 amino acids long. In nucleotides, the CDR3 is TGTGCCAGCAGCCAGCCAACGGGGGACTCTGGGGCCAACGTCCTGACTTTC. Protein: CASSQPTGDSGANVLTF.

This clonotype was recorded at least ten times. V usage is TRBV12-3 or TRBV12-4 and J usage is TRBJ1-1, with D hard to call. CDR3 length: 15 amino acids. Trimming took off 2 bases at V and 1 base at J, with 11 bases between the two ends. As DNA, the CDR3 is TGTGCCAGCAGTTTATCGACGGCCCGGAACACTGAAGCTTTCTTT. This sequence encodes CASSLSTARNTEAFF.

In its sample, this clonotype was seen many times. The rearrangement joins TRBV20-1 to TRBJ2-3; no clear D. This CDR3 is 16 amino acids long. CDR1 is DFQATT and CDR2 is SNEGSKA in the germline V gene (reference sequence). V lost 5 bases to trimming and J lost 2 bases, with 20 bases between them. The CDR3 nucleotides read TGCAGTGCTCTCTTGACCGGGCTAGGTATCACAGATACGCAGTATTTT. Its translation: CSALLTGLGITDTQYF.

This chain uses TRBV28 with TRBJ2-2, with D hard to call. The V end was cut by 7 bases, the J end by 7 bases, with 10 bases between. The CDR3 has 12 residues. Germline V gives CDR1 MDHEN, CDR2 SYDVKM. CDR3 DNA sequence: TGTGCCAGCACCGATAGGGTCGGGGAGCTGTTTTTT. Translation: CASTDRVGELFF.

This clonotype was recorded many times. The CDR3 nucleotides are TGTGCCAGCAGCACTAGCGGAACCCAAGAGACCCAGTACTTC. Its protein is CASSTSGTQETQYF. The genes are TRBV11-2 and TRBJ2-5, with TRBD2 matching over 8 bases. The germline CDR1 and CDR2 sequences are SGHAT and FQNNGV. The CDR3 has 14 residues. Unmatched junction bases numbered 3, after V lost 5 bases and J lost 1 base.

The rearrangement links TRBV6-2 or TRBV6-3 to TRBJ2-1; possibly TRBD1 for D (5 bases). The germline V gene has CDR1 MNHEY and CDR2 SVGEGT. V lost 6 bases and J 7 bases, leaving 19 bases between the germline ends. The CDR3 runs to 15 residues. In DNA, the CDR3 is TGTGCCAGCAGATCCCCCCATCAGGGAAATAATGAGCAGTTCTTC. Protein product: CASRSPHQGNNEQFF.

This clonotype was recorded at least ten times. The chain employs TRBV12-3 or TRBV12-4 and TRBJ2-5; 13 positions agree with TRBD2. The CDR3 is 17 residues long. After removal of 6 bases from V and 5 bases from J, the junction contained 12 bases not matched to a gene. The CDR3 reads CASRKLAGGSFSETQYF. DNA of the CDR3: TGTGCCAGCAGGAAACTAGCGGGAGGGTCGTTTTCGGAGACCCAGTACTTC.

This chain links TRBV11-2 with TRBJ2-4, with TRBD2 matching over 9 bases. This CDR3 spans 16 amino acids. Germline V gene data show CDR1 as SGHAT and CDR2 as FQNNGV. V shed 5 bases and J 2 bases; nucleotides not matched to a gene: 7. Here the CDR3 reads CASSQPGLATKNIQYF. In nucleotides, the CDR3 is TGTGCCAGCAGCCAACCGGGACTAGCCACCAAAAACATTCAGTACTTC.

For the CDR3, the DNA is TGTGCCAGCAGCACCCGCGGAGGGCTATACTACAATGAGCAGTTCTTC. Translating it yields CASSTRGGLYYNEQFF. The rearrangement uses TRBV7-2 and TRBJ2-1; D is possibly TRBD2 (6 bases). V gave up 5 bases and J gave up 3 bases, with 17 bases separating them. Germline V lookup: CDR1 SGHTA, CDR2 FQGNSA. This CDR3 region has 16 residues.

This clonotype was picked up a small number of times. The J gene is TRBJ2-7, the V gene TRBV5-4; D may correspond to TRBD1 or TRBD2 (5 bases each). Germline CDR1 and CDR2: SGHNT and YYREEE (reference sequence). The CDR3 runs 19 residues. The V gene lost 0 bases and the J gene lost 0 bases, with 22 bases spanning the gap. The CDR3 region is CASSLGFGGTGAFSYEQYF. The DNA of the CDR3 is TGTGCCAGCAGCTTGGGATTTGGGGGTACAGGAGCCTTCTCCTACGAGCAGTACTTC.

This clonotype has ten or more counts. V and J are TRBV6-5 and TRBJ1-6; TRBD1 agrees at 9 bases. With V trimmed by 9 bases and J by 7 bases, 4 bases remained unmatched. CDR3 length: 13 residues. Germline V lookup: CDR1 MNHEY, CDR2 SVGAGI. The CDR3 DNA sequence: TGTGCCAGTTCCGGGACAGGGAATTCACCCCTCCACTTT. It codes for CASSGTGNSPLHF.

This clonotype was found many times. CDR3 DNA sequence: TGCAGTGCTGCCGACCCCGCAGAGACCCAGTACTTC. It is translated as CSAADPAETQYF. The chain joins TRBV20-1 to TRBJ2-5, with D unclear. The V gene's germline CDR1 is DFQATT and CDR2 SNEGSKA (reference sequence). The CDR3 has 12 amino acids. V lost 5 bases, J lost 4 bases, and 11 bases lay in between.

This clonotype was recorded many times. The V call is TRBV5-1, the J call TRBJ2-1; 7 nucleotides match TRBD1. The germline V gene has CDR1 SGHRS and CDR2 YFSETQ. With V trimmed by 4 bases and J by 0 bases, 7 bases remained unmatched. The CDR3 runs to 16 residues. This CDR3 is CASSNGQDFSYNEQFF. As DNA, the CDR3 is TGCGCCAGCAGCAACGGACAGGATTTCTCCTACAATGAGCAGTTCTTC.

This clonotype was seen repeatedly, ten times or more. V usage is TRBV12-3 or TRBV12-4 and J usage is TRBJ2-4; D ambiguous. This CDR3 has 17 amino acids. The ends were cut back, 4 bases at V and 1 base at J, with 17 bases in the middle. CDR3 bases: TGTGCCAGCAGTTCCCCTATGGGGTTAACGGCCAAAAACATTCAGTACTTC. Translating gives CASSSPMGLTAKNIQYF.

Ten or more counts support this clonotype. The chain recombines TRBV7-3 with TRBJ2-2; TRBD2 matches at 13 bases. Per the germline V gene, CDR1 is SGHTA and CDR2 is FQGTGA. Trimming removed 4 bases from V and 6 bases from J; junction bases left unmatched: 2. This CDR3 has 15 amino acids. CDR3 nucleotides: TGTGCCAGCAGCTCCGGACTAGCGGGGGCCGGGGAGCTGTTTTTT. Encoded protein: CASSSGLAGAGELFF. The complete variable domain, with remaining parts taken from reference TRBV7-3 and TRBJ2-2, reads GAGVSQTPSNKVTEKGKYVELRCDPISGHTALYWYRQSLGQGPEFLIYFQGTGAADDSGLPNDRFFAVRPEGSVSTLKIQRTERGDSAVYLCASSSGLAGAGELFFGEGSRLTVL.

In this sample, this clonotype turned up many times. V is TRBV12-3 or TRBV12-4 and J is TRBJ2-7; 7 bases map to TRBD2. Losses at the gene ends were 8 bases for V and 4 bases for J; bases not matched to a gene: 8. The CDR3 is 13 amino acids. CDR3 DNA sequence: TGTGCCAGCCCTAGAAAGCGGGAATACGAGCAGTACTTC. Its protein is CASPRKREYEQYF.

Notes on this clonotype: Since a much larger clone is just one base distant, this may be a read error. The chain employs TRBV7-2 and TRBJ2-7; D possibly corresponds to TRBD1 (7 bases). Per germline, CDR1 SGHTA and CDR2 FQGNSA. CDR3 size: 15 residues. The CDR3 protein is CASSSTAGQYSEQCF. The CDR3 bases are TGTGCCAGCAGCTCTACGGCGGGACAGTACAGCGAGCAGTGCTTC.

This chain connects TRBV21-1 to TRBJ1-5; the D call in the table, TRBD1, was not verified against the DNA. TRBV21-1 is a pseudogene segment. The CDR3 is 20 residues long. CDR3 sequence reads: CASSKFPGQFLGASGQPQHF. The CDR3 DNA reads TGTGCCAGCAGCAAATTCCCCGGACAGTTTCTGGGGGCTTCGGGTCAGCCCCAGCATTTT.

This clonotype was detected only once. A much larger clone sits a single nucleotide away, making a read error possible. The J gene is TRBJ2-1, the V gene TRBV3-1, with D possibly called TRBD1 or TRBD2 (5 bases each). CDR3 size: 13 residues. Trimming removed 3 bases from V and 11 bases from J, with 14 bases in between. From germline, CDR1 is LGHDT and CDR2 YNNKEL (reference sequence). CDR3 residues: CASSQAEGTQQFF. The CDR3 DNA sequence: TGTGCCAGCAGCCAGGCAGAGGGGACCCAGCAGTTCTTC.

This clonotype has a count of ten or more. This chain uses TRBV30 with TRBJ2-1; maybe TRBD2 (5 bases). Germline V CDR1 and CDR2: GTSNPN, SVGIG (reference sequence). The CDR3 totals 13 residues. Between the trimmed V and J ends, which lost 2 bases and 9 bases, there was a span of 14 bases. The CDR3, as DNA: TGTGCCTGGAGTTTTGATGGAGGAAGTGAGCAGTTCTTC. Its protein product is CAWSFDGGSEQFF.

A remark on this clonotype: This clone may be a read error of a much larger clone one base away. V and J are TRBV7-2 and TRBJ2-3, with 7 bases aligning to TRBD2. The CDR3 is made up of 15 amino acids. Germline V gives CDR1 SGHTA, CDR2 FQGNSA. The DNA of the CDR3 is TGTCCCAGCAGCTCCATGACTAGCTCCACAGATACGCAGTATTTT. Amino acids: CPSSSMTSSTDTQYF.